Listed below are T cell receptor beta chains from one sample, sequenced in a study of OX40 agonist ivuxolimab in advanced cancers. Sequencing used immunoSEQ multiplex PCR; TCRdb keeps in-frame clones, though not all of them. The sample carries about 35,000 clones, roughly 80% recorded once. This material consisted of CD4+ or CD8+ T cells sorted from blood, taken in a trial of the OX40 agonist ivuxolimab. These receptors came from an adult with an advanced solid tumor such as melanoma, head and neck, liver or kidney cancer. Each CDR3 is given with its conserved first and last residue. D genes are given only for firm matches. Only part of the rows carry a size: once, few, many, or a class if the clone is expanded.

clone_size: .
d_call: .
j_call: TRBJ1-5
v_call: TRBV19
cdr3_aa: CASSTPPSPRKNSNQPQHF
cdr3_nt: TGTGCCAGTAGTACCCCCCCGAGCCCCAGGAAAAATAGCAATCAGCCCCAGCATTTT

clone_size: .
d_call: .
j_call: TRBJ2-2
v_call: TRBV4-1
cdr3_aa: CASSQAPGGELFF
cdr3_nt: TGCGCCAGCAGCCAAGCCCCCGGGGGGGAGCTGTTTTTT

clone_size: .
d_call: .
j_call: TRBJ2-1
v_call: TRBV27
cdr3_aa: CASTDVYNEQFF
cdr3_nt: TGTGCCAGCACCGACGTCTACAATGAGCAGTTCTTC

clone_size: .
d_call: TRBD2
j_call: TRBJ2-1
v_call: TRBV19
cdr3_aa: CASSDIIGTSGGKNEQFF
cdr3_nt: TGTGCCAGTAGTGATATAATAGGAACTAGCGGGGGGAAAAATGAGCAGTTCTTC

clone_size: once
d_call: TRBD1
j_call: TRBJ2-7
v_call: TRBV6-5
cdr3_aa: CASKPNPGQGAEQYF
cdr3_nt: TGTGCCAGCAAACCAAATCCGGGACAGGGGGCCGAGCAGTACTTC

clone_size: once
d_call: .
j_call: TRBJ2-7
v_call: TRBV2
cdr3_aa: CASSEISVGTEPYEQYF
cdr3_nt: TGTGCCAGCAGTGAAATCAGTGTCGGGACTGAGCCCTACGAGCAGTACTTC

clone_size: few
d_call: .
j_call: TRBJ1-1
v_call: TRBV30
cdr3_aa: CAWSVPSLGTEAFF
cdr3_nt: TGTGCCTGGAGTGTCCCCTCCCTGGGCACTGAAGCTTTCTTT

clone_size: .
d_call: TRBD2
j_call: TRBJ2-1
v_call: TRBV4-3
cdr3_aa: CASSQGTSGGMGPNEQFF
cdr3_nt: TGCGCCAGCAGCCAAGGGACTAGCGGGGGTATGGGTCCGAATGAGCAGTTCTTC

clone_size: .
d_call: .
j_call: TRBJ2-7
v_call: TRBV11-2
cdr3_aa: CASSSRRGGKGYEQYF
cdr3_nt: TGTGCCAGCAGCTCACGCCGGGGCGGGAAGGGCTACGAGCAGTACTTC

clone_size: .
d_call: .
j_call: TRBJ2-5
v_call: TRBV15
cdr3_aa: CATSIDPWVEQYF
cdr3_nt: TGTGCCACCAGCATCGACCCCTGGGTGGAGCAGTACTTC

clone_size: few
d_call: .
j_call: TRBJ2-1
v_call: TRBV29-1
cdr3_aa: CSVSLGSSYNEQFF
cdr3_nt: TGCAGCGTTTCCTTGGGGAGCTCCTACAATGAGCAGTTCTTC

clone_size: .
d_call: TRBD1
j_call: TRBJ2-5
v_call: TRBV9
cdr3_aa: CASSVAGSGGETQYF
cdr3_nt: TGTGCCAGCAGCGTAGCCGGGTCAGGGGGAGAGACCCAGTACTTC

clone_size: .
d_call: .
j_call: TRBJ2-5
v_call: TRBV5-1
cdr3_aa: CASSFLRNQETQYF
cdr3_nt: TGCGCCAGCAGCTTTTTGAGGAACCAAGAGACCCAGTACTTC

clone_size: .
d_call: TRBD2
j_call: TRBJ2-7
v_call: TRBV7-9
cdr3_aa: CASSLGTSFYEQYF
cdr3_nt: TGTGCCAGCAGCTTAGGGACTAGTTTCTACGAGCAGTACTTC

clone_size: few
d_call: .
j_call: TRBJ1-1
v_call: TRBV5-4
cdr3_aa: CASSLWGGAGYTEAFF
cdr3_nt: TGTGCCAGCAGCTTATGGGGAGGGGCTGGGTACACTGAAGCTTTCTTT

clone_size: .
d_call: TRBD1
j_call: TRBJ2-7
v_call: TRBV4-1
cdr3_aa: CASSSGTGIYEQYF
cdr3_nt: TGCGCCAGCAGCTCCGGGACAGGAATATACGAGCAGTACTTC

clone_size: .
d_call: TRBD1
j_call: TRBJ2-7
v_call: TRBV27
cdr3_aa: CASSLPGQGGYEQYF
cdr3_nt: TGTGCCAGCAGCCTACCGGGACAGGGCGGCTACGAGCAGTACTTC

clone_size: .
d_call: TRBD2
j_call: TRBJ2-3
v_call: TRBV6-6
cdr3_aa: CASTPTGASGGWQYF
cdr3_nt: TGTGCCAGCACTCCCACTGGAGCTAGCGGGGGCTGGCAGTATTTT

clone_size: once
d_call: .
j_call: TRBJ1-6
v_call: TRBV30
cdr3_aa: CAWSVAVSPLHF
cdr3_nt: TGTGCCTGGAGTGTGGCGGTCTCACCCCTCCACTTT

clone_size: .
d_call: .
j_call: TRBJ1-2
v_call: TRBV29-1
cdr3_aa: CSVAGEAYGYTF
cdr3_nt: TGCAGCGTCGCCGGAGAGGCCTATGGCTACACCTTC

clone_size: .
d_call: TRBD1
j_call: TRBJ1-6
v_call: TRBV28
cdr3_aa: CASSLRTGGVSPLHF
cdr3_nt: TGTGCCAGCAGTTTACGGACAGGGGGCGTTTCACCCCTCCACTTT

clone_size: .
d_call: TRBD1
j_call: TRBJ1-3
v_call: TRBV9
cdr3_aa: CASSSSGTGGNTIYF
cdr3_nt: TGTGCCAGCAGTTCCTCCGGGACAGGGGGAAACACCATATATTTT

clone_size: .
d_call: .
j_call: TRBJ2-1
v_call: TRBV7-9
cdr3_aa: CASSLLGDAYNEQFF
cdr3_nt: TGTGCCAGCAGCTTACTCGGGGATGCCTACAATGAGCAGTTCTTC

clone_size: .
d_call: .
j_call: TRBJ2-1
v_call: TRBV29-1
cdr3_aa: CSVEAYGQGEGNEQFF
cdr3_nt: TGCAGCGTTGAAGCGTATGGGCAGGGTGAGGGCAATGAGCAGTTCTTC

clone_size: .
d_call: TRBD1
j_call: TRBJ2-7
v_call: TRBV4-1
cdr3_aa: CASSVSGTGSSYEQYF
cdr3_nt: TGCGCCAGCAGCGTCTCCGGGACAGGGTCTTCCTACGAGCAGTACTTC

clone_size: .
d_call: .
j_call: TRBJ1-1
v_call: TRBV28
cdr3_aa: CASSPRDFSPDTEAFF
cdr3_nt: TGTGCCAGCAGTCCACGGGACTTTTCCCCCGACACTGAAGCTTTCTTT

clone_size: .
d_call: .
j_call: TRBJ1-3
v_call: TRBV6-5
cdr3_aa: CASSYKLSGNTIYF
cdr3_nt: TGTGCCAGCAGTTATAAGCTCTCTGGAAACACCATATATTTT

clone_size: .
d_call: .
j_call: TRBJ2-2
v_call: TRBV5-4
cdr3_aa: CASSAPAGELFF
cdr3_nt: TGTGCCAGCAGCGCCCCGGCCGGGGAGCTGTTTTTT

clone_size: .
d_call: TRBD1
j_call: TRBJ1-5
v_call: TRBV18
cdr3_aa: CASSPGTGGDQPQHF
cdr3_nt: TGTGCCAGCTCACCGGGGACAGGGGGCGATCAGCCCCAGCATTTT

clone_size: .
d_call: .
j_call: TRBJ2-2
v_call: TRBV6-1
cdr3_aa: CATTGGGAHTGELFF
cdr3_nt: TGTGCCACTACAGGAGGGGGGGCGCACACCGGGGAGCTGTTTTTT

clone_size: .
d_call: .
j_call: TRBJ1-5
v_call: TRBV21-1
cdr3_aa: CAPTRSQPQHF
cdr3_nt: TGTGCCCCAACGCGGAGTCAGCCCCAGCATTTT

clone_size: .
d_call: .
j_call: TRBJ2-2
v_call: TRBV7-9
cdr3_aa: CASSLIGGVNTGELFF
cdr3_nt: TGTGCCAGCAGCTTAATAGGAGGGGTTAACACCGGGGAGCTGTTTTTT

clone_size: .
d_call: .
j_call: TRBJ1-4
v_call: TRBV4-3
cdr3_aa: CASSLDINNEKLFF
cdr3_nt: TGCGCCAGCAGCCTGGACATTAATAATGAAAAACTGTTTTTT

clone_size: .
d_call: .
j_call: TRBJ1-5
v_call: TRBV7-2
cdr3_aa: CASSLGAGASNQPQHF
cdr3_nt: TGTGCCAGCAGCTTAGGGGCAGGGGCTAGCAATCAGCCCCAGCATTTT